One and the same sample provided the 6 T cell receptor beta chains below, sequenced in a study of blood T cell repertoires in COVID-19. Generated by immunoSEQ multiplex PCR, the TCRdb table keeps only in-frame clones and is missing some. The data contain 55,000 to 65,000 clones, approximately 78% of them singletons. The sequenced sample consisted of peripheral blood. Every receptor here comes from a human donor in a cohort sampled during active COVID-19.

This sequence joins TRBV11-2 and TRBJ1-3, with 9 bases that match TRBD1. Germline V gives CDR1 SGHAT, CDR2 FQNNGV. The CDR3 has 15 amino acids. V gave up 5 bases and J gave up 3 bases; unmatched junction bases: 5. Written as DNA, the CDR3 is TGTGCCAGCAGCCGGACAGGGGCTTATGGAAACACCATATATTTT. Residues: CASSRTGAYGNTIYF.

Ten or more counts support this clone. V gene TRBV2 combines with J gene TRBJ1-6; the match to TRBD1 covers 8 bases. CDR1 is SNHLY and CDR2 is FYNNEI in the germline V gene. This CDR3 has 14 residues. Losses at the gene ends were 10 bases for V and 8 bases for J; bases not matched to a gene: 10. The chain's CDR3 is CATRTGRGDSPLHF. The CDR3 DNA reads as TGTGCCACCAGGACAGGGAGAGGCGATTCACCCCTCCACTTT.

The chain is built from TRBV7-6 and TRBJ2-5; tentative D call: TRBD2 (7 bases). This CDR3 spans 16 amino acids. Germline CDR1 reads SGHVS; CDR2 reads FNYEAQ. V shed 0 bases and J shed 3 bases, with 14 bases lying between them. The CDR3 DNA reads as TGTGCCAGCAGCTTAGCCTTAGGGGGGGACGAAGAGACCCAGTACTTC. It yields the protein CASSLALGGDEETQYF.

In its sample, this clone was seen a few times. This chain connects TRBV19 to TRBJ2-7; 9 bases agree with TRBD2. The CDR3 totals 15 residues. Germline V gene sequence: CDR1 LNHDA, CDR2 SQIVND (reference sequence). V shed 3 bases, J shed 5 bases, and the junction held 8 bases outside the gene matches. Here the CDR3 reads CASSIAAGGPHEQYF. CDR3 DNA sequence: TGTGCCAGTAGTATTGCTGCGGGGGGGCCCCACGAGCAGTACTTC.

This sequence joins TRBV5-1 and TRBJ1-2; 10 nucleotides agree with TRBD1. The germline gives CDR1 SGHRS, CDR2 YFSETQ. Trimming at V came to 4 bases and at J to 6 bases, leaving 3 bases not matched to a gene. The CDR3 runs to 13 residues. This CDR3 reads CASSRGQGHGYTF. CDR3 DNA sequence: TGCGCCAGCAGCCGGGGACAGGGGCATGGCTACACCTTC.

The chain uses TRBV12-3 or TRBV12-4 and TRBJ1-1; 8 positions match TRBD1. Trimming removed 7 bases from V and 6 bases from J; junction bases left unmatched: 4. The CDR3 extends over 12 amino acids. CDR3 sequence (DNA): TGTGCCAGCACCCGGGGACAGGCTGAAGCTTTCTTT. It encodes CASTRGQAEAFF.